This T cell receptor beta chain derives from a study of cytomegalovirus exposure and HLA in healthy donors. Study context: HLA-typed donors were the source of approximately 80 million unique TCRs, which an early data release held.

PCR was performed using 60 Vbeta and 13 Jbeta primers. This table comes from immunoSEQ multiplex PCR, and its TCRdb copy is limited to in-frame clones, with some not included. The top ten clones hold 13% of a sample with some 140,000 clones, 80% of them seen once. Concerning this clone itself: What it recognizes is unknown.

Findings and limits, study-wide: In an earlier analysis, most TCR beta V segments were productive about 87% or about 30% of the time. It was reported that TCR beta sequences correctly inferred the HLA-A and HLA-B alleles for most subjects.

The ends were cut back, 5 bases at V and 0 bases at J, with 5 bases in the middle. The CDR3 loop spans 13 amino acids. Looked up from germline, CDR1 is MNHNY and CDR2 is SVGAGI (reference sequence). Healthy bone marrow donors made up the cohort. This TCR came from a man in his thirties or forties in good health and CMV-seropositive. The chain carries TRBV6-6 and TRBJ1-5; D uncertain. The material sequenced was PBMCs. The CDR3 DNA reads as TGTGCCAGCAGTGACAATAGCAATCAGCCCCAGCATTTT. Residues: CASSDNSNQPQHF.